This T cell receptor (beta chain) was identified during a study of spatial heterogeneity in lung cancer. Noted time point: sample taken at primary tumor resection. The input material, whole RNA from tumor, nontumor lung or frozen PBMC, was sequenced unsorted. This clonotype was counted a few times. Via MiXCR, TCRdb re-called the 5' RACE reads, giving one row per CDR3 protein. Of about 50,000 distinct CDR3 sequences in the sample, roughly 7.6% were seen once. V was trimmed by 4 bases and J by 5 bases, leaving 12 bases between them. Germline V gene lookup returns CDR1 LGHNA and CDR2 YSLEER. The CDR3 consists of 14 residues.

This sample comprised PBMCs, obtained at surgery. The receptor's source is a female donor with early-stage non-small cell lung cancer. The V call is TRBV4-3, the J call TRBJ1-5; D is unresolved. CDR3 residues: CASSPRLGDQPQHF. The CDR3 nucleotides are TGCGCCAGCAGCCCTCGGCTTGGCGATCAGCCCCAGCATTTT.